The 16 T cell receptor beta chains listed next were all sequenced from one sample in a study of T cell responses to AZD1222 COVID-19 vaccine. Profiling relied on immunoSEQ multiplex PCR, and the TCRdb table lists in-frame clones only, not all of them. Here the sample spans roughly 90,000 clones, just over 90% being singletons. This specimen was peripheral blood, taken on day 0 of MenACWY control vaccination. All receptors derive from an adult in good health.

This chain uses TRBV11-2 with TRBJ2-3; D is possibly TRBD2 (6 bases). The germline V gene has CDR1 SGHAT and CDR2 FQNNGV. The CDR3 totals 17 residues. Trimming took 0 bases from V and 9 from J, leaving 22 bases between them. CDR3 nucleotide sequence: TGTGCCAGCAGCTTAGATCGGGTCGGGAGAACGACGGGAACGCAGTATTTT. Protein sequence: CASSLDRVGRTTGTQYF.

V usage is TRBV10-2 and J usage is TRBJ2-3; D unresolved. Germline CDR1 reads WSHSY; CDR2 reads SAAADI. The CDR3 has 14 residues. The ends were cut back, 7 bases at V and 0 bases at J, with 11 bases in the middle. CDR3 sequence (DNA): TGCGCCAGCAAGAGCCCCGGTAGCACAGATACGCAGTATTTT. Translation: CASKSPGSTDTQYF.

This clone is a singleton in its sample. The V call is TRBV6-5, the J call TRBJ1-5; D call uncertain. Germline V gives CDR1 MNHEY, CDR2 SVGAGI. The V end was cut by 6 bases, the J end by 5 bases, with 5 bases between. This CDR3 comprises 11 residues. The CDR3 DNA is TGTGCCAGCAGCTATTATCAGCCCCAGCATTTT. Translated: CASSYYQPQHF.

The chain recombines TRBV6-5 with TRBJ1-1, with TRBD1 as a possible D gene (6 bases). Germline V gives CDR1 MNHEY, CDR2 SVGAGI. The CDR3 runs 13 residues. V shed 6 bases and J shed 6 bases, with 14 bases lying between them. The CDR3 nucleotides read TGTGCCAGCAGCGCACAGGGAACCTCTGAAGCTTTCTTT. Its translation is CASSAQGTSEAFF.

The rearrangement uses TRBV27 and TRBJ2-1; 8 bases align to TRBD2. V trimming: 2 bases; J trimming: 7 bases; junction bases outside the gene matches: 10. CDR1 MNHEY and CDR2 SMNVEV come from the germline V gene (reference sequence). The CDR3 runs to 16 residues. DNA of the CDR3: TGTGCCAGCAGTTTAGGTTTCCAGCGGGAGTGGAATGAGCAGTTCTTC. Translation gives CASSLGFQREWNEQFF.

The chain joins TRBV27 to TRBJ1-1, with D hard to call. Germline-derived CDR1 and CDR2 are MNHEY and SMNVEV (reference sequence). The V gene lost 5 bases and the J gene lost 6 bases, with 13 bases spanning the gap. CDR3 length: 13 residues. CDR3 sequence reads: CASSPSGWAEAFF. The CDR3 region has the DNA TGTGCCAGCAGTCCTTCCGGGTGGGCTGAAGCTTTCTTT.

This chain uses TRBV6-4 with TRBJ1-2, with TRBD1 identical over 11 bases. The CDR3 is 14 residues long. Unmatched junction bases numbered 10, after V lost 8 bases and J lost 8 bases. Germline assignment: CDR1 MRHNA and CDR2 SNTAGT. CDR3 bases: TGTGCCAGCGGTTCCGGACAGGGGGCCGGAGGCTACACCTTC. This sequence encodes CASGSGQGAGGYTF.

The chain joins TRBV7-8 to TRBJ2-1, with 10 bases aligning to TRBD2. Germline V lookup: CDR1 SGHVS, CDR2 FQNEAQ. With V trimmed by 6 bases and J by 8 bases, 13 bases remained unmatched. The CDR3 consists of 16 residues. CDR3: CASRRGPAGGHYEQFF. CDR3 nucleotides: TGTGCCAGCAGACGCGGGCCAGCGGGAGGGCATTATGAGCAGTTCTTC.

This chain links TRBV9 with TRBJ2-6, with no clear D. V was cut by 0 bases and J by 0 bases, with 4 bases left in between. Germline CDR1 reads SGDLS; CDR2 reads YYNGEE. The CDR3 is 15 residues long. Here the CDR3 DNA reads TGTGCCAGCAGCGTAGGGGACTCTGGGGCCAACGTCCTGACTTTC. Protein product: CASSVGDSGANVLTF.

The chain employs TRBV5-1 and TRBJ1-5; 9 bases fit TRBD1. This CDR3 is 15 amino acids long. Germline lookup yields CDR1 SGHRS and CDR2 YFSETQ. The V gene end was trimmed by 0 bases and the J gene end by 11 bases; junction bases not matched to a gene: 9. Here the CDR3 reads CASSLAGQGTEAQHF. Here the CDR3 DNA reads TGCGCCAGCAGCTTGGCGGGACAGGGCACCGAGGCCCAGCATTTT.

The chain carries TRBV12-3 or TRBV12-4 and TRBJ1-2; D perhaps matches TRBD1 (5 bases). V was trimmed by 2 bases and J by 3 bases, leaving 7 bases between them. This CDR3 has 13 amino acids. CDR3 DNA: TGTGCCAGCAGTTTACCGGGGGACTATGGCTACACCTTC. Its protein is CASSLPGDYGYTF.

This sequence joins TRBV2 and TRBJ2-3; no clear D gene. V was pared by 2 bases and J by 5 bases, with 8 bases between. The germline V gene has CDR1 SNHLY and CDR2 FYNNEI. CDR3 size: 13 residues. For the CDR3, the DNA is TGTGCCAGCAGTGAATTGGCAAGAGATACGCAGTATTTT. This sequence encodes CASSELARDTQYF.

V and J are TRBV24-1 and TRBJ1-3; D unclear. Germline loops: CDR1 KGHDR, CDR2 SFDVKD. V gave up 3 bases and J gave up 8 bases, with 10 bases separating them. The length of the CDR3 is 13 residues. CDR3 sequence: CATSDPPEDTIYF. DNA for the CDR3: TGTGCCACCAGTGATCCCCCGGAGGACACCATATATTTT.

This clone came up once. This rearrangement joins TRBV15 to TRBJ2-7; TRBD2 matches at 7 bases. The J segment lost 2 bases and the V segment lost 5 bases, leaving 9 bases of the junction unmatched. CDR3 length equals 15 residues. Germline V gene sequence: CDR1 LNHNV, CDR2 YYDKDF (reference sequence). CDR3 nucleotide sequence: TGTGCCACCAGCGAAGAGGGCGGGAGTGCCTACGAGCAGTACTTC. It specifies CATSEEGGSAYEQYF.

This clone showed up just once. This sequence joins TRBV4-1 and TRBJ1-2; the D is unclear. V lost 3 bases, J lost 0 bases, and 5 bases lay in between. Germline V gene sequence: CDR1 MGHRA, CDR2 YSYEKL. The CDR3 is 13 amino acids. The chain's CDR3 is CASSQVPNYGYTF. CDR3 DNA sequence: TGCGCCAGCAGCCAGGTCCCTAACTATGGCTACACCTTC.

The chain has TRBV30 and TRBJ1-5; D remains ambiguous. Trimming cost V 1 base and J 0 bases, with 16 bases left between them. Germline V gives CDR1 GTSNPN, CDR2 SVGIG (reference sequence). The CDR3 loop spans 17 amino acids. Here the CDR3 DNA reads TGTGCCTGGAGTGCGGCGCGAGAACAGTATAGCAATCAGCCCCAGCATTTT. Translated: CAWSAAREQYSNQPQHF.